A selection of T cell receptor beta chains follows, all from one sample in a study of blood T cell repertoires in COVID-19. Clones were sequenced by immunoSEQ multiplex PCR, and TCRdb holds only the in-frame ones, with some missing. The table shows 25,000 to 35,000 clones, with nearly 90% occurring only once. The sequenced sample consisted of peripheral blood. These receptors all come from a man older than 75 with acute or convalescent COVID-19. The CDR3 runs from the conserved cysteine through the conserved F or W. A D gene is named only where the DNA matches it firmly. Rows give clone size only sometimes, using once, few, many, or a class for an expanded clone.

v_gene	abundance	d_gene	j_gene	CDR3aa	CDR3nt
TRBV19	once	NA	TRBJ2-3	CASSVTDTQYF	TGTGCCAGTAGTGTAACAGATACGCAGTATTTT
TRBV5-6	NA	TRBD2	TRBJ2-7	CASSLALSGSFAYEQYF	TGTGCCAGCAGCTTGGCCCTTAGCGGGAGTTTCGCCTACGAGCAGTACTTC
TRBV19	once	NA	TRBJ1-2	CASSNGYGYTF	TGTGCCAGTAGTAACGGGTATGGCTACACCTTC
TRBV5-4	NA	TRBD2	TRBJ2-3	CASSLVLAGNTDTQYF	TGTGCCAGCAGCTTGGTTCTAGCGGGGAACACAGATACGCAGTATTTT
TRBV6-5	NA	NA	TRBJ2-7	CASSFGGTHPYEQYF	TGTGCCAGCAGCTTTGGCGGTACTCATCCCTACGAGCAGTACTTC
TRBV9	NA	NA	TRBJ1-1	CASSVEWDKKNTEAFF	TGTGCCAGCAGCGTAGAGTGGGACAAGAAGAACACTGAAGCTTTCTTT
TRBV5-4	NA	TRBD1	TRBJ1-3	CASSPGRQGAGNTIYF	TGTGCCAGCAGCCCTGGTCGGCAGGGGGCAGGGAACACCATATATTTT
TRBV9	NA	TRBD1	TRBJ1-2	CASSLRTGGGNYGYTF	TGTGCCAGCAGCCTACGGACAGGGGGCGGTAACTATGGCTACACCTTC
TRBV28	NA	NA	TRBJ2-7	CASSPAGSSYEQYF	TGTGCCAGCAGTCCGGCGGGGAGCTCCTACGAGCAGTACTTC
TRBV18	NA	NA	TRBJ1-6	CASSPPPNSPLHF	TGTGCCAGCTCACCACCCCCAAATTCACCCCTCCACTTT
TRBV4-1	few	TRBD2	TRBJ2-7	CASSQDIGLADTYEQYF	TGCGCCAGCAGCCAAGATATTGGACTAGCAGATACTTACGAGCAGTACTTC
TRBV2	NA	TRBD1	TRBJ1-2	CASSAGTGGTGYTF	TGTGCCAGCAGCGCCGGGACAGGGGGGACTGGCTACACCTTC
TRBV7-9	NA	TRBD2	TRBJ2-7	CASSFSGGGRNEQYF	TGTGCCAGCAGTTTCTCCGGGGGAGGGAGAAACGAGCAGTACTTC
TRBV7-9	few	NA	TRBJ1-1	CASSSGPTGGTEAFF	TGTGCCAGCAGCTCCGGACCCACCGGGGGGACTGAAGCTTTCTTT
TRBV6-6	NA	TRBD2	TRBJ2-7	CATRKGLAAYEQYF	TGTGCCACCCGCAAGGGGCTAGCGGCGTACGAGCAGTACTTC
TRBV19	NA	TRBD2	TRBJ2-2	CASSPWGGDRELFF	TGTGCCAGTAGTCCTTGGGGAGGGGACCGGGAGCTGTTTTTT
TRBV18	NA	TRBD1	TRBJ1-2	CASSTGTGEYGYTF	TGTGCCAGCTCCACCGGGACAGGGGAGTATGGCTACACCTTC
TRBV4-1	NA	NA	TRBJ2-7	CASSQGRGSLYEQYF	TGCGCCAGCAGCCAAGGCCGGGGGAGCCTCTACGAGCAGTACTTC
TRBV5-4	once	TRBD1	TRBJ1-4	CASSLDRGDEKLFF	TGTGCCAGCAGCTTGGACAGGGGGGACGAAAAACTGTTTTTT
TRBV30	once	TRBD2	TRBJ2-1	CACRYGREYEQFF	TGTGCCTGCCGATACGGGAGGGAGTATGAGCAGTTCTTC
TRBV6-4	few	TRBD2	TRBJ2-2	CASSERAGGVTGELFF	TGTGCCAGCAGTGAGCGAGCGGGAGGGGTCACCGGGGAGCTGTTTTTT
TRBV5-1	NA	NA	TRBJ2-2	CASSPGAGSTGELFF	TGCGCCAGCTCCCCTGGGGCCGGGAGCACCGGGGAGCTGTTTTTT
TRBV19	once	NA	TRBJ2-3	CASSIYRDFSTDTQYF	TGTGCCAGTAGTATCTACCGAGACTTTTCAACAGATACGCAGTATTTT
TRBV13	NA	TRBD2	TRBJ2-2	CASSSGLAGVTGELFF	TGTGCCAGCAGCTCGGGACTAGCGGGAGTCACCGGGGAGCTGTTTTTT
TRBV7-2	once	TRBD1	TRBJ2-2	CASSFRTGAGELFF	TGTGCCAGCAGCTTTAGGACAGGGGCCGGGGAGCTGTTTTTT
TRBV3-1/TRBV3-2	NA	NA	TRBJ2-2	CASSQERRKSILGENTGELFF	TGTGCCAGCAGCCAAGAAAGAAGGAAGTCTATTCTCGGGGAGAACACCGGGGAGCTGTTTTTT
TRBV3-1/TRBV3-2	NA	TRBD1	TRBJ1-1	CASSRGTGGATEAFF	TGTGCCAGCAGCCGGGGAACAGGGGGGGCCACTGAAGCTTTCTTT
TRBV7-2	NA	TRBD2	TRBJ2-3	CASSLLPSGSGTDTQYF	TGTGCCAGCAGCTTACTCCCTAGCGGGAGCGGGACAGATACGCAGTATTTT
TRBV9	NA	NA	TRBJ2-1	CASSVVVGTPYNEQFF	TGTGCCAGCAGCGTAGTTGTGGGCACCCCCTACAATGAGCAGTTCTTC
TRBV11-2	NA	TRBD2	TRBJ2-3	CASSHRLAGDTQYF	TGTGCCAGCAGCCACCGACTAGCGGGAGATACGCAGTATTTT
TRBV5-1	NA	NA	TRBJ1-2	CASSATLQGAGYTF	TGCGCCAGCAGCGCAACCTTACAGGGAGCGGGCTACACCTTC
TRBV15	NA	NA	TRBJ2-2	CASQQGRGFTGELFF	TGTGCTTCCCAGCAGGGCAGGGGATTCACCGGGGAGCTGTTTTTT
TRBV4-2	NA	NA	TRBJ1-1	CASSQVSQGGRTEAFF	TGTGCCAGCAGCCAAGTATCACAGGGAGGGAGGACTGAAGCTTTCTTT
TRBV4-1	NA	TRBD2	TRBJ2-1	CASSPGLADEQFF	TGCGCCAGCAGCCCGGGACTAGCGGATGAGCAGTTCTTC
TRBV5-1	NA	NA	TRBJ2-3	CASSLGGGADTQYF	TGCGCCAGCAGCTTGGGAGGTGGTGCAGATACGCAGTATTTT
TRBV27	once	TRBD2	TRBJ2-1	CASSGHSLATNEQFF	TGTGCCAGCAGTGGACACTCACTAGCGACCAATGAGCAGTTCTTC
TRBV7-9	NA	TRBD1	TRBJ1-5	CASSLGRGQVNQPQHF	TGTGCCAGCAGCTTAGGCAGGGGGCAGGTCAATCAGCCCCAGCATTTT
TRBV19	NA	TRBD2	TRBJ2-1	CASSRGLVVSYNEQFF	TGTGCCAGTAGTAGGGGACTAGTGGTCTCCTACAATGAGCAGTTCTTC
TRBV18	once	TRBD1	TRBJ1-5	CASSSLQGVRQPQHF	TGTGCCAGCTCATCACTACAGGGGGTTCGTCAGCCCCAGCATTTT
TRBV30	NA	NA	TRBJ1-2	CAWSVGGAIYGYTF	TGTGCCTGGAGTGTGGGGGGGGCGATCTATGGCTACACCTTC
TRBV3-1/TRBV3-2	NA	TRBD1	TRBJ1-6	CASSPGTGLSNSPLHF	TGTGCCAGCAGCCCGGGGACAGGATTATCGAATTCACCCCTCCACTTT
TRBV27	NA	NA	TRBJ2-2	CASSLSGTPNTGELFF	TGTGCCAGCAGTTTATCGGGGACTCCGAACACCGGGGAGCTGTTTTTT
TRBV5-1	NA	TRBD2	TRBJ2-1	CASSSELAGPNEQFF	TGCGCCAGCAGCTCGGAACTAGCGGGACCCAATGAGCAGTTCTTC
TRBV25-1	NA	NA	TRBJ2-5	CASSDEETQYF	TGTGCCAGCAGTGACGAAGAGACCCAGTACTTC
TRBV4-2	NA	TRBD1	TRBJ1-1	CASSPQEGQGNTEAFF	TGTGCCAGCAGCCCTCAAGAGGGACAGGGGAACACTGAAGCTTTCTTT
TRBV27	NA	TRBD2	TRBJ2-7	CASSSGTSGSWDEQYF	TGTGCCAGCAGTTCCGGGACTAGCGGGAGTTGGGACGAGCAGTACTTC
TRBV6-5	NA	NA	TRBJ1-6	CASSYRGQGYSPLHF	TGTGCCAGCAGTTATAGGGGCCAGGGGTATTCACCCCTCCACTTT
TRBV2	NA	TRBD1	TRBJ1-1	CASRDRGSGTEAFF	TGTGCCAGCAGGGACAGGGGGAGTGGGACTGAAGCTTTCTTT
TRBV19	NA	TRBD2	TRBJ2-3	CASTPDGRTSGTDTQYF	TGTGCCAGTACCCCGGACGGAAGGACTAGCGGCACAGATACGCAGTATTTT
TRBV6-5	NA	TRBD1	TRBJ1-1	CASGQGANTEAFF	TGTGCCAGCGGACAGGGGGCTAACACTGAAGCTTTCTTT